This T cell receptor beta chain was captured by sequencing in a study of CD8+ T cells in alopecia areata. Those with alopecia areata gave lesional scalp punch biopsies and peripheral blood. Extracted RNA was reverse transcribed into cDNA, the sequencing template. Using immunoSEQ multiplex PCR, the repertoire was profiled, and TCRdb retains in-frame clones only, with some absent. In the table there are 9,500 to 15,000 clones, roughly 55% of which are singletons. Germline V lookup: CDR1 SGHNT, CDR2 YENEEA. V shed 2 bases and J 2 bases; nucleotides not matched to a gene: 9. CDR3 length: 16 residues. The source is a human donor with alopecia areata. Sequencing used skin. The V gene is TRBV11-3, the J gene TRBJ2-7, with 7 bases aligning to TRBD1. The CDR3 sequence is CASSLISGTAAYEQYF. The CDR3 DNA reads TGTGCCAGCAGCTTAATCTCCGGGACAGCAGCCTACGAGCAGTACTTC.